The 27 T cell receptor beta chains given below trace back to one sample, sequenced in a study of cytomegalovirus exposure and HLA in healthy donors. It was with 60 Vbeta and 13 Jbeta primers that the PCR ran. Profiled with immunoSEQ multiplex PCR; TCRdb holds only in-frame clones, not every one. This table holds around 120,000 clones, about 80% found once. The material sequenced was PBMCs. Every receptor here comes from a female donor in good health and CMV-seropositive.

The CDR3 DNA is TGTGCCAGCAGCTTAACGGCGGGAGGGTACAATGAGCAGTTCTTC. Its protein is CASSLTAGGYNEQFF. This sequence joins TRBV7-8 and TRBJ2-1; TRBD2 aligns across 9 bases. CDR3 length: 15 amino acids. With V trimmed by 2 bases and J by 4 bases, 3 bases remained unmatched. The germline V gene encodes CDR1 SGHVS and CDR2 FQNEAQ.

The rearrangement joins TRBV7-9 to TRBJ2-1; the match to TRBD2 covers 9 bases. CDR1 and CDR2 from the germline V gene are SEHNR and FQNEAQ (reference sequence). Unmatched junction bases numbered 18, after V lost 5 bases and J lost 7 bases. CDR3 length: 18 residues. This CDR3 is CASSPPPLAGGPRNEQFF. The DNA of the CDR3 is TGTGCCAGCAGCCCACCGCCCCTCGCGGGAGGGCCGAGGAATGAGCAGTTCTTC.

The chain is built from TRBV5-4 and TRBJ2-1, with a weak D call TRBD1 (6 bases). There are 14 residues in the CDR3. V was trimmed by 3 bases and J by 6 bases, leaving 13 bases between them. Germline values: CDR1 SGHNT, CDR2 YYREEE (reference sequence). The CDR3 protein is CASSSKTGFNEQFF. CDR3 bases: TGTGCCAGCAGCTCCAAGACAGGCTTCAATGAGCAGTTCTTC.

J is TRBJ1-6 and V is TRBV15; unclear D gene. The V end was cut by 4 bases, the J end by 9 bases, with 10 bases between. CDR1 LNHNV and CDR2 YYDKDF come from the germline V gene (reference sequence). The CDR3 spans 13 residues. CDR3 sequence reads: CATSNLISSPLHF. CDR3 sequence (DNA): TGTGCCACCAGCAACTTAATAAGTTCACCCCTCCACTTT.

The rearrangement uses TRBV29-1 and TRBJ2-5; 10 nucleotides agree with TRBD2. The J call may be wrong; the DNA end is better matched by TRBJ2-7. The CDR3 extends over 13 amino acids. Germline lookup yields CDR1 SQVTM and CDR2 ANQGSEA. CDR3 nucleotide sequence: TGCAGCGCCGGGCAGCGGGAGGGCTACGAGCAGTACTTC. Its translation is CSAGQREGYEQYF.

This sequence joins TRBV7-8 and TRBJ1-5, with TRBD1 as a possible D gene (6 bases). The CDR3 extends over 14 amino acids. Per germline, CDR1 SGHVS and CDR2 FQNEAQ. V was trimmed by 5 bases and J by 7 bases, leaving 15 bases between them. CDR3 DNA sequence: TGTGCCAGCAGCCCACAAACAGGGATCCAGCCCCAGCATTTT. It yields the protein CASSPQTGIQPQHF.

V gene TRBV19 combines with J gene TRBJ2-2; the D gene is possibly TRBD1 (6 bases). CDR3 length equals 15 residues. The germline V and J ends were trimmed by 6 bases and 2 bases, with 13 bases remaining between them. Germline lookup yields CDR1 LNHDA and CDR2 SQIVND (reference sequence). CDR3 in DNA: TGTGCCAGTAGCTTAGGGACAACAAACACCGGGGAGCTGTTTTTT. As protein: CASSLGTTNTGELFF.

This clone has a handful of counts. This sequence joins TRBV5-1 and TRBJ1-2, with D uncertain. Trimming stripped 2 bases from V and 2 bases from J, with 13 bases between. The CDR3 runs to 15 residues. Germline assignment: CDR1 SGHRS and CDR2 YFSETQ. The CDR3 is CASSFLTGGNYGYTF. CDR3 DNA sequence: TGCGCCAGCAGCTTTCTCACGGGAGGGAACTATGGCTACACCTTC.

V is TRBV5-1 and J is TRBJ2-5; tentatively, D is TRBD1 (6 bases). Trimming removed 4 bases from V and 2 bases from J, with 12 bases in between. From germline, CDR1 is SGHRS and CDR2 YFSETQ. The length of the CDR3 is 14 residues. This chain's CDR3 is CASSHWTDQETQYF. The CDR3 DNA follows: TGCGCCAGCAGCCATTGGACAGATCAAGAGACCCAGTACTTC.

V gene TRBV6-1 combines with J gene TRBJ2-5; 8 bases line up with TRBD2. The V gene end was trimmed by 4 bases and the J gene end by 5 bases; junction bases not matched to a gene: 6. Germline V gene sequence: CDR1 MNHNS, CDR2 SASEGT. CDR3 size: 14 residues. DNA of the CDR3: TGTGCCAGCAGTGGATCGGGAGGGTTGGAGACCCAGTACTTC. Translating gives CASSGSGGLETQYF.

The chain combines TRBV7-2 with TRBJ2-5; 9 bases are a match to TRBD1. The V segment lost 3 bases and the J segment 6 bases; nucleotides outside the gene matches: 5. CDR1 SGHTA and CDR2 FQGNSA come from the germline V gene. The CDR3 contains 14 residues. The CDR3 is CASSLGQGSKTQYF. CDR3 bases: TGTGCCAGCAGCTTGGGACAGGGCTCGAAGACCCAGTACTTC.

This chain links TRBV28 with TRBJ1-2, with D perhaps matching TRBD1 (6 bases). CDR1 and CDR2 (germline): MDHEN, SYDVKM. The ends were cut back, 4 bases at V and 5 bases at J, with 20 bases in the middle. The CDR3 runs to 16 residues. Here the CDR3 reads CASSSPDRKIQYGYTF. The CDR3, as DNA: TGTGCCAGCAGTTCGCCTGACAGGAAGATACAATATGGCTACACCTTC.

This clone was observed a few times. The chain joins TRBV9 to TRBJ2-3; no clear D gene. From germline, CDR1 is SGDLS and CDR2 YYNGEE. This CDR3 region has 16 residues. Between the trimmed V and J ends, which lost 5 bases and 1 base, there was a span of 17 bases. CDR3 in amino acids: CASSQDPNEGTDTQYF. The CDR3 nucleotides read TGTGCCAGCAGTCAAGACCCGAATGAGGGCACAGATACGCAGTATTTT.

The chain couples TRBV28 to TRBJ2-1, with D possibly matching TRBD1 (6 bases). This CDR3 has 14 amino acids. V shed 11 bases and J shed 2 bases, with 16 bases lying between them. CDR1 is MDHEN and CDR2 is SYDVKM in the germline V gene. The CDR3 region is CASDPQGPYNEQFF. CDR3 in DNA: TGTGCCTCCGACCCCCAGGGGCCCTACAATGAGCAGTTCTTC.

The table lists this clone with a few counts. The chain is built from TRBV2 and TRBJ1-2, with a tentative D call TRBD1 (6 bases). This CDR3 is built from 14 residues. CDR1 is SNHLY and CDR2 is FYNNEI in the germline V gene. V lost 0 bases to trimming and J lost 8 bases, with 13 bases between them. The CDR3 spells CASSEAGGGSGYTF. The CDR3 region has the DNA TGTGCCAGCAGTGAAGCGGGGGGGGGCAGCGGCTACACCTTC. Full variable domain (missing parts from reference TRBV2 and TRBJ1-2): EPEVTQTPSHQVTQMGQEVILRCVPISNHLYFYWYRQILGQKVEFLVSFYNNEISEKSEIFDDQFSVERPDGSNFTLKIRSTKLEDSAMYFCASSEAGGGSGYTFGSGTRLTVV.

The chain links TRBV11-2 to TRBJ2-1, with TRBD2 matching over 12 bases. The germline V gene encodes CDR1 SGHAT and CDR2 FQNNGV. This CDR3 has 17 amino acids. V dropped 5 bases and J dropped 7; count of bases not matched to a gene: 12. The CDR3: CASSRTLLAGGRNEQFF. The CDR3 coding sequence is TGTGCCAGCAGCCGTACCCTACTAGCGGGGGGCAGGAATGAGCAGTTCTTC.

This chain links TRBV4-2 with TRBJ2-7; 8 bases align to TRBD2. The CDR3 contains 12 residues. Germline CDR1 LGHNA, CDR2 YNFKEQ. Written as DNA, the CDR3 is TGTGCAGCGGGAGCGGGGGACTACGAGCAGTACTTC. It translates to CAAGAGDYEQYF.

The rearrangement links TRBV7-6 to TRBJ1-2; D unresolved. Trimming took off 1 base at V and 5 bases at J, with 11 bases between the two ends. Germline assignment: CDR1 SGHVS and CDR2 FNYEAQ. CDR3 length: 14 residues. The CDR3 sequence is CASSLGSTMYGYTF. The CDR3 DNA reads as TGTGCCAGCAGCTTAGGTTCGACAATGTATGGCTACACCTTC. The full variable domain, completed using reference TRBV7-6 and TRBJ1-2, is GAGVSQSPRYKVTKRGQDVALRCDPISGHVSLYWYRQALGQGPEFLTYFNYEAQQDKSGLPNDRFSAERPEGSISTLTIQRTEQRDSAMYRCASSLGSTMYGYTFGSGTRLTVV.

Here the CDR3 DNA reads TGTGCCACCAGCAGAGGAACTAGCAGCACCACAGATACGCAGTATTTT. Protein: CATSRGTSSTTDTQYF. V is TRBV15 and J is TRBJ2-3; a weak D match, TRBD2 (6 bases). This CDR3 contains 16 residues. Germline V gene data show CDR1 as LNHNV and CDR2 as YYDKDF (reference sequence). Trimming left V 1 base short and J 2 bases short, with 13 bases between.

The chain joins TRBV29-1 to TRBJ1-5; 7 bases map to TRBD1. The ends lost 7 bases at V and 2 bases at J; junction bases unmatched: 8. The CDR3 has 14 amino acids. Germline lookup yields CDR1 SQVTM and CDR2 ANQGSEA. The CDR3: CSALTGTGNQPQHF. The CDR3 DNA follows: TGCAGCGCACTCACAGGGACAGGCAATCAGCCCCAGCATTTT.

This sequence joins TRBV30 and TRBJ2-6, with D maybe TRBD2 (6 bases). The V end was cut by 0 bases, the J end by 3 bases, with 15 bases between. Germline V gives CDR1 GTSNPN, CDR2 SVGIG (reference sequence). The CDR3 is 17 amino acids. CDR3 DNA: TGTGCCTGGAGTGTACGAGGACTAATTATTGGGGCCAACGTCCTGACTTTC. Translation: CAWSVRGLIIGANVLTF.

A single count supports this clone. This rearrangement joins TRBV28 to TRBJ2-2, with 10 bases lining up with TRBD2. After removal of 6 bases from V and 8 bases from J, the junction contained 12 bases not matched to a gene. Germline V lookup: CDR1 MDHEN, CDR2 SYDVKM. This CDR3 has 16 amino acids. The CDR3 DNA sequence: TGTGCCAGCAGAATAATAGCGGGGGGACTTAGGGGGGAGCTGTTTTTT. Its protein product is CASRIIAGGLRGELFF.

The count of this clone is one. V and J are TRBV7-2 and TRBJ2-3; a possible D gene is TRBD2 (6 bases). CDR1 and CDR2 (germline): SGHTA, FQGNSA. The V end was cut by 2 bases, the J end by 2 bases, with 11 bases between. This CDR3 has 15 residues. This chain's CDR3 is CASSLMRGATDTQYF. CDR3 nucleotides: TGTGCCAGCAGCTTAATGCGGGGCGCCACAGATACGCAGTATTTT.

This chain uses TRBV7-8 with TRBJ1-6; D possibly corresponds to TRBD1 (5 bases). The V and J ends lost 1 base and 0 bases respectively, with 13 bases between them. This CDR3 comprises 18 residues. CDR1 SGHVS and CDR2 FQNEAQ come from the germline V gene. The CDR3 loop reads CASSLGPGLSSYNSPLHF. The CDR3 coding sequence is TGTGCCAGCAGCTTAGGCCCAGGGCTCAGCTCCTATAATTCACCCCTCCACTTT.

This rearrangement joins TRBV18 to TRBJ2-7, with a tentative D call TRBD2 (5 bases). The CDR3 is 14 amino acids. The germline gives CDR1 KGHSH, CDR2 LQKENI. Trimming removed 1 base at V and 3 bases at J, with 10 bases between. The chain's CDR3 is CASSPQEGSYEQYF. CDR3 DNA sequence: TGTGCCAGCTCACCACAAGAGGGAAGCTACGAGCAGTACTTC.

This clone was seen a single time. The rearrangement joins TRBV6-6 to TRBJ1-1, with 8 nucleotides matching TRBD1. The J segment lost 0 bases and the V segment lost 0 bases, leaving 0 bases of the junction unmatched. The CDR3 length is 15 residues. The germline CDR1 and CDR2 sequences are MNHNY and SVGAGI (reference sequence). The DNA of the CDR3 is TGTGCCAGCAGTTACTCGGGACAGGTGAACACTGAAGCTTTCTTT. This translates into CASSYSGQVNTEAFF.

The table lists this clone with a count of one. The chain has TRBV5-4 and TRBJ2-7; the match to TRBD2 covers 9 bases. The germline V gene encodes CDR1 SGHNT and CDR2 YYREEE (reference sequence). Trimming removed 3 bases from V and 2 bases from J; junction bases left unmatched: 6. CDR3 length equals 15 residues. CDR3 nucleotides: TGTGCCAGCAGCTCCGGGACTAGCAGGACCTACGAGCAGTACTTC. Residues: CASSSGTSRTYEQYF.